This entry describes one T cell receptor beta chain. The antigen is unknown. CDR1 and CDR2 (germline): MDHEN, SYDVKM. The V and J ends lost 8 bases and 3 bases respectively, with 4 bases between them. The length of the CDR3 is 11 residues. This sample is part of a study of beta chain features in type 1 diabetes. Findings and limits, study-wide: It was among patients, rather than healthy donors, that naive, central memory and Treg TCRB repertoires appeared more similar. Within each of all four CD4+ subsets, Type 1 diabetes patients had TCRB CDR3s that were moderately but significantly shorter.

Naive, central memory, regulatory and stem cell-like memory cells within the CD4+ compartment were sorted using CD45RO/CCR7/CD25/CD127/CD95/CD27. The isolated RNA, all of it, was reverse transcribed, so expressed TCRB transcripts were what got sequenced. The assay was immunoSEQ multiplex PCR, and TCRdb's table has in-frame clones only and misses some. There are under 800,000 clones in the sample; roughly a sixth occur only once, and approximately 0.087% lies in the top ten. The rearrangement uses TRBV28 and TRBJ2-2; no definite D call. This receptor was identified in a man between 18 and 35 years old in good health. The sample comprised naive CD4+ T cells from blood. The CDR3 sequence is CASDDTGELFF. The CDR3 DNA sequence: TGTGCCAGCGATGACACCGGGGAGCTGTTTTTT.